This entry lists 21 T cell receptor beta chains sequenced from one sample in a study of kidney transplant recipient with SARS-CoV-2 infection. Via MiXCR, TCRdb re-called the reads, giving one row per CDR3 protein. Of fewer than 250,000 distinct CDR3 sequences in the sample, about 30% are singletons; the top ten hold nearly 7.5%. Sequences were derived from a blood sample, sampled at baseline and on roughly day 110 from a kidney transplant recipient. These receptors all come from a young adult male patient who had COVID-19 and was a kidney transplant recipient. Some T cells may be supplied by the graft donor.

This chain connects TRBV29-1 to TRBJ2-3, with 15 positions matching TRBD2. The junction had 7 bases not matched to a gene; V was cut back by 0 bases and J by 6 bases. CDR3 length equals 17 residues. From germline, CDR1 is SQVTM and CDR2 ANQGSEA. DNA for the CDR3: TGCAGCGTTGAAGATCTTCATGGGACTAGCGGGGGGGATACGCAGTATTTT. Its translation is CSVEDLHGTSGGDTQYF.

This clonotype was detected only a few times. V gene TRBV9 combines with J gene TRBJ2-3; D possibly corresponds to TRBD2 (5 bases). V was clipped by 0 bases and J by 1 base, with 15 bases between them. This CDR3 is 17 amino acids long. In germline, CDR1 is SGDLS, CDR2 YYNGEE. The CDR3 DNA reads TGTGCCAGCAGCGTAGGGAGGACCCTTGAGGGCACAGATACGCAGTATTTT. Its translation: CASSVGRTLEGTDTQYF.

In regard to this clonotype: A much more abundant neighbour one base away suggests this may be a read error. The chain joins TRBV3-1 to TRBJ2-2; D not resolved. The germline CDR1 and CDR2 sequences are LGHDT and YNNKEL (reference sequence). The CDR3 totals 18 residues. Trimming left V 5 bases short and J 7 bases short, with 26 bases between. CDR3: CASSGIPPISGLNGELFF. The CDR3, as DNA: TGTGCCAGCAGCGGCATTCCTCCCATTTCAGGCTTGAACGGGGAGCTGTTTTTT.

There are many counts of this clonotype. The CDR3 reads CASSQELTGIMYQETQYF. As DNA, the CDR3 is TGCGCCAGCAGCCAAGAGTTGACAGGGATTATGTACCAAGAGACCCAGTACTTC. This chain connects TRBV4-3 to TRBJ2-5; TRBD1 aligns across 7 bases. V shed 0 bases, J shed 0 bases, and the junction held 10 bases outside the gene matches. In germline, CDR1 is LGHNA, CDR2 YSLEER. The length of the CDR3 is 18 residues.

This clonotype showed up many times. The chain is built from TRBV6-5 and TRBJ2-1, with a possible D match to TRBD1 (5 bases). This CDR3 comprises 14 residues. Trimming left V 7 bases short and J 7 bases short, with 17 bases between. Germline CDR1 reads MNHEY; CDR2 reads SVGAGI. The CDR3 bases are TGTGCCAGCACCATCCGGGCAGGGTCGAATGAGCAGTTCTTC. Translated, it gives CASTIRAGSNEQFF.

A remark on this clonotype: It may be a read error: a sequence one base away is much more abundant. V gene TRBV5-6 combines with J gene TRBJ2-5, with D perhaps matching TRBD2 (5 bases). The germline V and J ends were trimmed by 6 bases and 6 bases, with 30 bases remaining between them. CDR3 length equals 18 residues. Per the germline V gene, CDR1 is SGHDT and CDR2 is YYEEEE. This chain's CDR3 is CASNFLGGSAHAMKTQYF. The CDR3 nucleotides read TGTGCCAGCAACTTCTTAGGCGGTAGCGCTCATGCAATGAAGACCCAGTACTTC.

This clonotype was recorded many times. The rearrangement uses TRBV27 and TRBJ2-1; TRBD2 matches at 9 bases. The J segment lost 0 bases and the V segment lost 7 bases, leaving 16 bases of the junction unmatched. Germline loops: CDR1 MNHEY, CDR2 SMNVEV (reference sequence). The length of the CDR3 is 19 residues. The CDR3, as DNA: TGTGCCAGCAAAACCTACCGGACTAGCGTCAAGAGCTCCTACAATGAGCAGTTCTTC. It encodes CASKTYRTSVKSSYNEQFF.

The table lists this clonotype with many counts. The chain carries TRBV7-9 and TRBJ2-7; D remains unclear. The CDR3 is 14 residues long. Germline V gives CDR1 SEHNR, CDR2 FQNEAQ (reference sequence). The ends were cut back, 4 bases at V and 1 base at J, with 11 bases in the middle. The CDR3 here is CASSYGPYSYEQYF. The CDR3 nucleotides read TGTGCCAGCAGCTACGGGCCTTATTCCTACGAGCAGTACTTC. The full variable domain, completed using reference TRBV7-9 and TRBJ2-7, is DTGVSQNPRHKITKRGQNVTFRCDPISEHNRLYWYRQTLGQGPEFLTYFQNEAQLEKSRLLSDRFSAERPKGSFSTLEIQRTEQGDSAMYLCASSYGPYSYEQYFGPGTRLTVT.

For this clonotype: With a much larger clone just one base away, this may be a read error. The chain is built from TRBV6-9 and TRBJ1-2; D call uncertain. The CDR3 spans 17 residues. Germline values: CDR1 MNHGY, CDR2 SVAAGI. V lost 3 bases to trimming and J lost 4 bases, with 21 bases between them. Here the CDR3 reads CASSYGPPYGKTYGYTF. CDR3 DNA sequence: TGTGCCAGCAGTTACGGACCGCCTTACGGAAAGACCTATGGCTACACCTTC.

Many counts were recorded for this clonotype. J is TRBJ1-4 and V is TRBV5-5; no reliable D call. The V and J ends lost 0 bases and 4 bases respectively, with 10 bases between them. This CDR3 has 15 residues. Per the germline V gene, CDR1 is SGHKS and CDR2 is YYEKEE (reference sequence). CDR3: CASSLGTGLNEKLFF. CDR3 DNA: TGTGCCAGCAGCTTGGGGACCGGCCTTAATGAAAAACTGTTTTTT.

The rearrangement joins TRBV6-5 to TRBJ1-2; maybe TRBD1 (5 bases). Germline CDR1 is MNHEY and CDR2 is SVGAGI. The V end was cut by 3 bases, the J end by 3 bases, with 38 bases between. The CDR3 is 23 amino acids. CDR3 coding DNA: TGTGCCAGCAGTTATTATTCTTTGGATATAGGGGACCCAACAAGGGTCCCTGACTATGGCTACACCTTC. Translation gives CASSYYSLDIGDPTRVPDYGYTF.

This clonotype was detected many times. The rearrangement joins TRBV11-2 to TRBJ1-3, with a weak D call TRBD1 (5 bases). This CDR3 spans 16 amino acids. Trimming took 4 bases from V and 0 from J, leaving 13 bases between them. Per the germline V gene, CDR1 is SGHAT and CDR2 is FQNNGV. The CDR3 DNA reads as TGTGCCAGCAGCTCCCGGGGGAAGAGCTCTGGAAACACCATATATTTT. It specifies CASSSRGKSSGNTIYF.

This clonotype was recorded at least ten times. A junction end diverges from the germline sequence, so it may reflect a read error. The rearrangement uses TRBV6-1 and TRBJ1-2, with 8 bases identical to TRBD1. The CDR3 length is 15 residues. The germline CDR1 and CDR2 sequences are MNHNS and SASEGT. The CDR3 here is CASGEGTGENYGYTF. CDR3 sequence (DNA): TGTGCCAGCGGTGAAGGGACAGGAGAAAACTATGGCTACACCTTC.

Turning to this clonotype: A clone one base away is much larger, so this may be a read error. The V and J genes are TRBV6-1 and TRBJ1-6, with D perhaps matching TRBD1 (6 bases). The CDR3 has 16 residues. Germline V gives CDR1 MNHNS, CDR2 SASEGT. Here the CDR3 reads CVSSELGRRGHSPLHF. The DNA for the CDR3 is TGTGTCAGCAGTGAACTGGGGCGGCGGGGGCATTCACCCCTCCACTTT.

With regard to this clonotype: A much bigger clone sits one base away, suggesting this may be a read error. The chain combines TRBV14 with TRBJ1-3; D is possibly TRBD1 (5 bases). The germline gives CDR1 SGHDN, CDR2 FVKESK. The CDR3 spans 14 residues. As DNA, the CDR3 is TGTGCCAGCAGCCCCGGACACTCTAGAAACACCATATATTTT. It specifies CASSPGHSRNTIYF.

About this clonotype: A much larger clone is a single base away; this may be a read error. The chain has TRBV3-1 and TRBJ2-5; D ambiguous. CDR3 length: 17 residues. CDR1 is LGHDT, CDR2 YNNKEL, per germline (reference sequence). As DNA, the CDR3 is TGTGCCAACAGCCGTAAGGTTCCCATTTCTTTCTCTGAGACCCAGTACTTC. Translated: CANSRKVPISFSETQYF.

The chain couples TRBV6-5 to TRBJ2-3; the match to TRBD2 covers 8 bases. J lost 1 base, V lost 4 bases, and 7 bases had no gene match. The CDR3 totals 16 residues. The germline V gene has CDR1 MNHEY and CDR2 SVGAGI. CDR3 in DNA: TGTGCCAGCAGTTCCGGGACTAGTATCCGCACAGATACGCAGTATTTT. As protein: CASSSGTSIRTDTQYF.

This clonotype was seen at least ten times. V gene TRBV3-2 combines with J gene TRBJ2-7; the D segment call TRBD1 is taken from the table without a DNA check. TRBV3-2 is classified as a pseudogene. The CDR3 contains 14 residues. The CDR3 coding sequence is TGTGCCAGCAGCCAAGACGCCTCAGGGGGTGAGCAGTACTTC. Protein product: CASSQDASGGEQYF.

A word on this clonotype: The likely explanation is a read error, given a far larger clone one base away. CDR3 in DNA: TGTGCCAGCAGCTTACGGGGGAACTCTGAAGCTTTCTTT. The encoded protein is CASSLRGNSEAFF. This sequence joins TRBV11-3 and TRBJ1-1; possibly TRBD1 for D (5 bases). The CDR3 spans 13 residues. Germline V gives CDR1 SGHNT, CDR2 YENEEA.

Regarding this clonotype: This may arise from a read error, as a much more abundant clone is one base away. The V call is TRBV10-3, the J call TRBJ1-2; possible D gene TRBD1, 5 bases. The length of the CDR3 is 16 residues. Germline CDR1 reads ENHRY; CDR2 reads SYGVKD. The CDR3 DNA is TGTGCCATCAGTGACCGGGGTCGAGGGGTTAACTATGGCTGCACCTTC. Its protein is CAISDRGRGVNYGCTF.

This clonotype was observed many times. V usage is TRBV27 and J usage is TRBJ2-2; weak D call: TRBD1 (6 bases). Germline CDR1 MNHEY, CDR2 SMNVEV (reference sequence). Trimming stripped 10 bases from V and 4 bases from J, with 16 bases between. The CDR3 has 14 amino acids. CDR3 protein: CATRLGAPTGELFF. In DNA form, the CDR3 reads TGTGCCACCAGGTTGGGGGCCCCCACCGGGGAGCTGTTTTTT.